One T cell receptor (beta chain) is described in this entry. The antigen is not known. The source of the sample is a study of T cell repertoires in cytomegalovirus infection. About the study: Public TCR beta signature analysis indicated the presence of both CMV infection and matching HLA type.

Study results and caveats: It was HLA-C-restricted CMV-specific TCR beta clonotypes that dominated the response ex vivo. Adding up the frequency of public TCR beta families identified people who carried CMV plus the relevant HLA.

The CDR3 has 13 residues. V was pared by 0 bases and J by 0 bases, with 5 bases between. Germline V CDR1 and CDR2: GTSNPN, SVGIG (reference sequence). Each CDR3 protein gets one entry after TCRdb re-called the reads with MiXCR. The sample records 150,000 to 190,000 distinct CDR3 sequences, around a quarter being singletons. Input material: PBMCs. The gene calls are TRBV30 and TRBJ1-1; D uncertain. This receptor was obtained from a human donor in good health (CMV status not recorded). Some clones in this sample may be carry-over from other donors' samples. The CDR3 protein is CAWSVDMNTEAFF. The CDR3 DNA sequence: TGTGCCTGGAGTGTAGATATGAACACTGAAGCTTTCTTT. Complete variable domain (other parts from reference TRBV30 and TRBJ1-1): SQTIHQWPATLVQPVGSPLSLECTVEGTSNPNLYWYRQAAGRGLQLLFYSVGIGQISSEVPQNLSASRPQDRQFILSSKKLLLSDSGFYLCAWSVDMNTEAFFGQGTRLTVV.